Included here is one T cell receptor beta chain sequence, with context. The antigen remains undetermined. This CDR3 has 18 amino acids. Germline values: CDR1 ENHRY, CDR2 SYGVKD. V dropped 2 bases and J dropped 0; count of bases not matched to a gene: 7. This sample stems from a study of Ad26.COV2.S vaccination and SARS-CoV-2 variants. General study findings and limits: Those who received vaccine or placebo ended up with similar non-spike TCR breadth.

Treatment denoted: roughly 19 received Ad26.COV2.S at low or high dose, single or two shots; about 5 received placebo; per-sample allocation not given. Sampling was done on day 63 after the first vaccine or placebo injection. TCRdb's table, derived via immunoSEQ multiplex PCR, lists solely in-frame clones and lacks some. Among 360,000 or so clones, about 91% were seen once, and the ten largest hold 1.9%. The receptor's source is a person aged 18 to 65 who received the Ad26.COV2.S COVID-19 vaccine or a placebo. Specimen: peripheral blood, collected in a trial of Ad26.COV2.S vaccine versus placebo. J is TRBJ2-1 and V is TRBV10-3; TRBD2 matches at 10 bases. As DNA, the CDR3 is TGTGCCATCAGTGAGCCCACTAGCGGGGTATTCTCCTACAATGAGCAGTTCTTC. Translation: CAISEPTSGVFSYNEQFF.